This T cell receptor beta chain is from a study of blood T cell repertoires in COVID-19. Germline V CDR1 and CDR2: SGHNT, YYREEE (reference sequence). This CDR3 is 14 amino acids long. Trimming removed 5 bases from V and 0 bases from J; junction bases left unmatched: 4. Produced via immunoSEQ multiplex PCR; TCRdb's table is partial and in-frame only. The table records 80,000 or so clones, about 89% of them present only once. The chain couples TRBV5-4 to TRBJ1-1; TRBD1 matches 7 bases. The sequencing sample was made of peripheral blood. The sequence was collected from a woman in her fifties or sixties with acute or convalescent COVID-19. The CDR3 nucleotides are TGTGCCAGCAGTGCGACAGGGATGAACACTGAAGCTTTCTTT. Translation: CASSATGMNTEAFF.